Below, 19 T cell receptor beta chains from the same sample are listed, as sequenced in a study of regulatory T cells in long-lasting Graves disease. Researchers made TCR beta libraries by using iRepertoire HTBI primers and running Arm-PCR on CDR3 regions. In TCRdb, the multiplex PCR reads were re-called with MiXCR into one record per CDR3 protein. The data contain approximately 310,000 distinct CDR3 sequences, about a sixth of them seen just once; the ten biggest clones take up about 39%. Time point meaning: newly diagnosed GD, antithyroid drugs for less than 3 months. Extracted RNA from PBMCs served as the source of the TCR library. This specimen consisted of peripheral blood mononuclear cells (PBMCs), obtained at new diagnosis, from a patient treated with antithyroid drugs. The receptors stem from a female donor with Graves disease.

This clonotype was seen many times. The chain couples TRBV6-1 to TRBJ2-2, with TRBD1 as a possible D gene (5 bases). Germline CDR1 and CDR2: MNHNS and SASEGT. Trimming shortened V by 0 bases and J by 4 bases, and 9 bases separated the two germline ends. This CDR3 has 15 amino acids. CDR3 sequence: CASSEAGRGTGELFF. The CDR3 region has the DNA TGTGCCAGCAGTGAAGCGGGGCGTGGCACCGGGGAGCTGTTTTTT.

This clonotype was detected a few times. This sequence joins TRBV6-2 or TRBV6-3 and TRBJ1-3; D ambiguous. Germline V gives CDR1 MNHEY, CDR2 SVGEGT. This CDR3 has 17 amino acids. V was clipped by 6 bases and J by 1 base, with 19 bases between them. CDR3 in amino acids: CASSRIVGRTSGNTIYF. The DNA for the CDR3 is TGTGCCAGCAGCCGCATCGTTGGACGAACTTCTGGAAACACCATATATTTT.

Ten or more counts support this clonotype. This rearrangement joins TRBV2 to TRBJ1-5, with 7 bases lining up with TRBD1. Per the germline V gene, CDR1 is SNHLY and CDR2 is FYNNEI. The CDR3 is 15 amino acids. Trimming at V came to 2 bases and at J to 7 bases, leaving 8 bases not matched to a gene. The CDR3 DNA reads as TGTGCCAGCAGTGAAAGGGTATGGGACAGCCAGCCCCAGCATTTT. It is translated as CASSERVWDSQPQHF.

In its sample, this clonotype was seen a few times. The chain carries TRBV19 and TRBJ2-2; TRBD2 might be the D (5 bases). The CDR3 has 15 residues. Germline V gives CDR1 LNHDA, CDR2 SQIVND (reference sequence). With 4 bases removed from V and 4 bases from J, the gap between germline ends came to 13 bases. The DNA for the CDR3 is TGTGCCAGTAGTAGGGGTGAGGGTATCACCGGGGAGCTGTTTTTT. This gives the protein CASSRGEGITGELFF. The full variable domain, in which reference TRBV19 and TRBJ2-2 provide the parts outside the CDR3, is DGGITQSPKYLFRKEGQNVTLSCEQNLNHDAMYWYRQDPGQGLRLIYYSQIVNDFQKGDIAEGYSVSREKKESFPLTVTSAQKNPTAFYLCASSRGEGITGELFFGEGSRLTVL.

This clonotype was picked up many times. The chain uses TRBV19 and TRBJ2-5; D may match TRBD1 or TRBD2 (5 bases each). V lost 6 bases and J 5 bases, leaving 10 bases between the germline ends. Germline V CDR1 and CDR2: LNHDA, SQIVND (reference sequence). CDR3 length: 12 amino acids. The CDR3, as DNA: TGTGCCAGTAGCAATTGGGGGGAGACCCAGTACTTC. Translating it yields CASSNWGETQYF.

This clonotype was picked up many times. The chain carries TRBV10-3 and TRBJ1-5; 8 bases are shared with TRBD1. V shed 3 bases and J 2 bases; nucleotides not matched to a gene: 6. The CDR3 extends over 16 amino acids. CDR1 is ENHRY, CDR2 SYGVKD, per germline. The CDR3 spells CAISDFQGARNQPQHF. The CDR3 bases are TGTGCCATCAGTGACTTTCAGGGGGCGCGCAATCAGCCCCAGCATTTT.

This clonotype has a count of ten or more. The chain carries TRBV30 and TRBJ1-2; a possible D gene is TRBD1 (5 bases). Germline V lookup: CDR1 GTSNPN, CDR2 SVGIG (reference sequence). The CDR3 totals 14 residues. V was trimmed by 3 bases and J by 4 bases, leaving 15 bases between them. CDR3 residues: CAWRAPGGGYGYTF. CDR3 bases: TGTGCCTGGAGGGCGCCCGGGGGAGGCTATGGCTACACCTTC.

This clonotype was picked up many times. V and J are TRBV28 and TRBJ1-2, with D perhaps TRBD1 (6 bases). Trimming pared 5 bases from V and 3 bases from J, leaving 22 bases between. The V gene's germline CDR1 is MDHEN and CDR2 SYDVKM. The CDR3 consists of 17 residues. The chain's CDR3 is CASSPFIQGGDDYGYTF. The CDR3 bases are TGTGCCAGCAGTCCCTTCATACAAGGGGGGGACGACTATGGCTACACCTTC.

This clonotype showed up just a few times. The chain is built from TRBV28 and TRBJ2-2, with D uncertain. This CDR3 comprises 14 residues. Germline CDR1 and CDR2: MDHEN and SYDVKM. V lost 7 bases, J lost 3 bases, and 12 bases lay in between. CDR3 sequence: CASTRDRDTGELFF. CDR3 DNA: TGTGCCAGCACTAGAGACCGGGACACCGGGGAGCTGTTTTTT.

In this sample, this clonotype turned up many times. The chain combines TRBV9 with TRBJ2-1; D gene unclear. The length of the CDR3 is 17 residues. Trimming stripped 4 bases from V and 2 bases from J, with 19 bases between. CDR1 SGDLS and CDR2 YYNGEE come from the germline V gene. The CDR3 nucleotides read TGTGCCAGCAGCTTCCCCGTCATCACCTCTACCTACAATGAGCAGTTCTTC. Residues: CASSFPVITSTYNEQFF.

In its sample, this clonotype was seen many times. The chain carries TRBV30 and TRBJ1-2; possibly TRBD1 for D (6 bases). The germline V and J ends were trimmed by 2 bases and 8 bases, with 12 bases remaining between them. The CDR3 has 12 residues. Germline V gene data show CDR1 as GTSNPN and CDR2 as SVGIG (reference sequence). CDR3 bases: TGTGCCTGGAGTTCCGGGGGCGCGGGCTACACCTTC. As protein: CAWSSGGAGYTF. Based on the CDR3 plus reference TRBV30 and TRBJ1-2, the full variable domain is SQTIHQWPATLVQPVGSPLSLECTVEGTSNPNLYWYRQAAGRGLQLLFYSVGIGQISSEVPQNLSASRPQDRQFILSSKKLLLSDSGFYLCAWSSGGAGYTFGSGTRLTVV.

This clonotype has ten or more counts. The V gene is TRBV19, the J gene TRBJ2-5; D is possibly TRBD1 or TRBD2 (5 bases each). Trimming left V 4 bases short and J 4 bases short, with 19 bases between. The CDR3 extends over 16 amino acids. Germline V gene lookup returns CDR1 LNHDA and CDR2 SQIVND (reference sequence). Written as DNA, the CDR3 is TGTGCCAGTAGTACCCGGTTGTTTGGGGCGGGAGAGACCCAGTACTTC. Residues: CASSTRLFGAGETQYF.

This clonotype was observed many times. The V and J genes are TRBV24-1 and TRBJ1-5; 9 bases fit TRBD1. Trimming took 5 bases from V and 3 from J; bases not matched to a gene: 4. The CDR3 runs to 15 residues. The germline CDR1 and CDR2 sequences are KGHDR and SFDVKD. CDR3: CATSGRDRDNQPQHF. The CDR3, as DNA: TGTGCCACCAGTGGCCGGGACAGGGACAATCAGCCCCAGCATTTT.

This clonotype came up many times. The rearrangement links TRBV27 to TRBJ2-2; D not certain. The CDR3 consists of 13 residues. CDR1 is MNHEY and CDR2 is SMNVEV in the germline V gene (reference sequence). V lost 2 bases to trimming and J lost 5 bases, with 6 bases between them. The CDR3 DNA reads as TGTGCCAGCAGTTTACTCAGGACCGGGGAGCTGTTTTTT. As protein: CASSLLRTGELFF.

This clonotype appeared many times. The chain joins TRBV20-1 to TRBJ2-3; 7 bases fit TRBD2. V lost 5 bases, J lost 3 bases, and 5 bases stayed unmatched. The V gene's germline CDR1 is DFQATT and CDR2 SNEGSKA (reference sequence). The CDR3 covers 13 residues. The DNA of the CDR3 is TGCAGTGCTTCCCGGGGGGAGACAGATACGCAGTATTTT. Translation: CSASRGETDTQYF.

Worth noting for this clonotype: This clone may be a read error of a much larger clone one base away. The chain carries TRBV3-1 and TRBJ1-1; maybe TRBD1 (6 bases). The germline V gene encodes CDR1 LGHDT and CDR2 YNNKEL (reference sequence). This CDR3 region has 16 residues. The CDR3 reads CASSPYRTDINTEALF. The CDR3 region has the DNA TGTGCCAGCAGCCCCTACCGGACAGATATAAACACTGAAGCTTTGTTT.

The chain uses TRBV3-1 and TRBJ2-5, with 7 bases fitting TRBD2. The V and J ends lost 3 bases and 7 bases, in that order; junction bases with no gene match: 14. The CDR3 is 16 amino acids. Per the germline V gene, CDR1 is LGHDT and CDR2 is YNNKEL (reference sequence). CDR3 sequence reads: CASSHGGDYRRGTQYF. CDR3 bases: TGTGCCAGCAGCCACGGTGGGGACTACCGGCGTGGGACCCAGTACTTC.

V gene TRBV24-1 combines with J gene TRBJ1-2; D uncertain. V was pared by 4 bases and J by 8 bases, with 16 bases between. The CDR3 loop spans 14 amino acids. CDR1 and CDR2 (germline): KGHDR, SFDVKD. This chain's CDR3 is CATSDPRGREGYTF. The CDR3 nucleotides are TGTGCCACCAGTGACCCCCGGGGAAGGGAAGGCTACACCTTC.

This clonotype was counted many times. The genes are TRBV11-3 and TRBJ1-1, with no clear D. The CDR3 contains 13 residues. The germline CDR1 and CDR2 sequences are SGHNT and YENEEA. V dropped 3 bases and J dropped 5 bases, with 10 bases sitting between them. The CDR3 protein is CASSFEGKTEAFF. The CDR3 DNA sequence: TGTGCCAGCAGCTTTGAGGGAAAGACTGAAGCTTTCTTT.